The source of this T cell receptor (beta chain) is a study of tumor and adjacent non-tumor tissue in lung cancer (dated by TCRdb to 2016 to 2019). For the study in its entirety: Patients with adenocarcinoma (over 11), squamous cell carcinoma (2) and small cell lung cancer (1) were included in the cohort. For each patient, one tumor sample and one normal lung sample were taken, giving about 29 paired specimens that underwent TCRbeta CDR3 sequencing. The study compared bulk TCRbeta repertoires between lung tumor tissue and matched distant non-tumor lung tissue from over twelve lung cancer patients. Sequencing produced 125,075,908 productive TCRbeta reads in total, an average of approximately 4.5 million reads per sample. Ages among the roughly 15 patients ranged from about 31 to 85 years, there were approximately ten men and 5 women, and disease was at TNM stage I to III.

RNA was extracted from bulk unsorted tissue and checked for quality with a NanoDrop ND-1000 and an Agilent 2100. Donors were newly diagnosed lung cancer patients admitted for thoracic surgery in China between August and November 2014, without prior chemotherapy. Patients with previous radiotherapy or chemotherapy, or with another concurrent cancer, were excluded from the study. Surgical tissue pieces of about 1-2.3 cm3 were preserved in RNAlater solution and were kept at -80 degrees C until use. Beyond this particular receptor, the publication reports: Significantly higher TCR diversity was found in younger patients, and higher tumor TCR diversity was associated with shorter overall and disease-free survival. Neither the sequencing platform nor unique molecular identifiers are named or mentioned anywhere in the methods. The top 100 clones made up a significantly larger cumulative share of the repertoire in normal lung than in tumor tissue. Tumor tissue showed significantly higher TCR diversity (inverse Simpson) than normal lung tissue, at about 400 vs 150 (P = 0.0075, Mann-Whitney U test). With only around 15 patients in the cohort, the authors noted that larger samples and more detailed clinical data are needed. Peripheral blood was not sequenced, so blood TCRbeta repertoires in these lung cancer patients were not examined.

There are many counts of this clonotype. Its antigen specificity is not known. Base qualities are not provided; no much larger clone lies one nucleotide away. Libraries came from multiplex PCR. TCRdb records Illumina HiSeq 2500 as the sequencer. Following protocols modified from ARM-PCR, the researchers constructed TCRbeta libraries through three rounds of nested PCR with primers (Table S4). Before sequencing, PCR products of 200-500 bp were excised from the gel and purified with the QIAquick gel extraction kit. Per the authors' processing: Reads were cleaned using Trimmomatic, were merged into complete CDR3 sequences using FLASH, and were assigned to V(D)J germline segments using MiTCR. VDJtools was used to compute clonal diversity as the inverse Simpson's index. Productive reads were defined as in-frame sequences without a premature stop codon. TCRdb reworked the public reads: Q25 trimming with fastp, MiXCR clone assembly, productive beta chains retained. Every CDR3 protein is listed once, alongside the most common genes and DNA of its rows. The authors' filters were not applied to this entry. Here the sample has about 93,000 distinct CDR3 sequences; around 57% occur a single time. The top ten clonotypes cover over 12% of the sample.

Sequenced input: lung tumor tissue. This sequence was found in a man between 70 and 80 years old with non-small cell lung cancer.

The DNA reads as follows: TGCAGTGCTAGAATCTGGACAGGAAGGTCCTACAATGAGCAGTTCTTC. It translates to CSARIWTGRSYNEQFF. The V and J genes are TRBV20-1 and TRBJ2-1; TRBD1 lines up with 7 middle nucleotides. The CDR3 sequence holds 16 residues, the cysteine and phenylalanine included. The only DNA kept is the CDR3, 48 bases in frame from the first base. In the germline V gene (reference sequence), CDR1 corresponds to DFQATT and CDR2 to SNEGSKA. The germline V and J ends show losses of 2 bases and 1 base respectively, and no gene match explains 8 bases of the junction.